This TCR beta chain stems from a study of PD-1 blockade in classical Hodgkin lymphoma. General study results and limits: The study found that TCR diversity rose significantly by C4D1 in CD4+ but not CD8+ cells.

The CDR3 sequence is 16 residues long. V lost 1 base and J 2 bases, leaving 14 bases between the germline ends. CDR1 is SGHVS and CDR2 is FNYEAQ in the germline V gene. Data came from immunoSEQ multiplex PCR; TCRdb stores just in-frame clones and leaves some out. This sample has tens of thousands of clones, with about 90% found just once. Documented time point: cycle 4 day 1 (C4D1), after more than five weeks of nivolumab. Relapse was seen in all patients after autologous stem cell transplantation, and brentuximab vedotin exposure was variable. Regarding this clone: Antigen specificity is unknown.

The sequenced sample was peripheral blood mononuclear cells (PBMCs), obtained before the fourth cycle of nivolumab. V is TRBV7-6 and J is TRBJ2-5, with D possibly called TRBD1 or TRBD2 (5 bases each). The TCR sequence derives from a human donor with classical Hodgkin lymphoma. The CDR3 is CASSLGQGSGQETQYF. CDR3 sequence (DNA): TGTGCCAGCAGCTTAGGGCAGGGATCGGGGCAAGAGACCCAGTACTTC.